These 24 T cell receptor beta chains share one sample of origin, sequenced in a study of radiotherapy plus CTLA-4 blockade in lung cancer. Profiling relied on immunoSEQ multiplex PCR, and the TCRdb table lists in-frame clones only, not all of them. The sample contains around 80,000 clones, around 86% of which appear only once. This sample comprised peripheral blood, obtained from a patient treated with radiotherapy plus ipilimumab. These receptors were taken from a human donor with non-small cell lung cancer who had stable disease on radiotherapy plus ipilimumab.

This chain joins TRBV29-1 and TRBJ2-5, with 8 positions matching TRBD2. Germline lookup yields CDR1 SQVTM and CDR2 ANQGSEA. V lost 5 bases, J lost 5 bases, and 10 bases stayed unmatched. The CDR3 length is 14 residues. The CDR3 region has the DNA TGCAGCGTTTCCGGGAGGGCCCAGGGGGAGACCCAGTACTTC. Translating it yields CSVSGRAQGETQYF. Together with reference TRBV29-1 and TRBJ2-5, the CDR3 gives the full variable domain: SAVISQKPSRDICQRGTSLTIQCQVDSQVTMMFWYRQQPGQSLTLIATANQGSEATYESGFVIDKFPISRPNLTFSTLTVSNMSPEDSSIYLCSVSGRAQGETQYFGPGTRLLVL.

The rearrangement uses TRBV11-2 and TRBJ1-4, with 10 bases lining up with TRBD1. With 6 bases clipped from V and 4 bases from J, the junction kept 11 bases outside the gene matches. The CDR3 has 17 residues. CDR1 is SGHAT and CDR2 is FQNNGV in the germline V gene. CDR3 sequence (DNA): TGTGCCAGCAGTCGTCCCGGGACAGGGGCTTTTAATGAAAAACTGTTTTTT. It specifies CASSRPGTGAFNEKLFF.

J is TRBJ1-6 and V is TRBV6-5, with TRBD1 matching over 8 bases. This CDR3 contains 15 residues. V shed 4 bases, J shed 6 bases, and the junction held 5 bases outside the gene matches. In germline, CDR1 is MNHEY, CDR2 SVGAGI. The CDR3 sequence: CASSSRGLANSPLHF. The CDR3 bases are TGTGCCAGCAGTTCCAGGGGGCTTGCTAATTCACCCCTCCACTTT.

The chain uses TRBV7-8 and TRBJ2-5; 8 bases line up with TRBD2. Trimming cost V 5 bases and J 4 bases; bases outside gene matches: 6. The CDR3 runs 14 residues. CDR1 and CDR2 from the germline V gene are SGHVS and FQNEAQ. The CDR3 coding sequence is TGTGCCAGCAGCATACCGGGACTAGTAGAGACCCAGTACTTC. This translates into CASSIPGLVETQYF.

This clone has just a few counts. The chain's CDR3 is CASSLLAGNTGELFF. The CDR3 DNA sequence: TGTGCCAGCAGCTTACTAGCGGGAAACACCGGGGAGCTGTTTTTT. The chain couples TRBV11-2 to TRBJ2-2, with 9 bases that match TRBD2. Per the germline V gene, CDR1 is SGHAT and CDR2 is FQNNGV. The V segment lost 2 bases and the J segment 2 bases; nucleotides outside the gene matches: 0. This CDR3 comprises 15 residues.

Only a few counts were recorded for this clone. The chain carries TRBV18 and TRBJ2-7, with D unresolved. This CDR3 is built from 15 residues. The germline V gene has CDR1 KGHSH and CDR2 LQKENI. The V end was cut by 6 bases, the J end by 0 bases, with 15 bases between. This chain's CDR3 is CASSNHGGSSYEQYF. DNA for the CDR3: TGTGCCAGCTCGAACCACGGTGGTTCCTCCTACGAGCAGTACTTC.

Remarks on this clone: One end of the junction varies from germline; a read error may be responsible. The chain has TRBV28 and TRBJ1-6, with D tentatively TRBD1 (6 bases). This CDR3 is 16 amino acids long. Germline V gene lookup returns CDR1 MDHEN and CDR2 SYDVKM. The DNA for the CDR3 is TGTGCCAGCAGTTACCCCCAAGGGGGGTATAGTTCACCCCTCCACTTT. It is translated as CASSYPQGGYSSPLHF.

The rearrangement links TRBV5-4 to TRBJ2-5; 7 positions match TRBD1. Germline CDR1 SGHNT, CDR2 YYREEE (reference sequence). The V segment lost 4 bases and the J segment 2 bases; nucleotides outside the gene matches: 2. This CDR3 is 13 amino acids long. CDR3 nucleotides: TGTGCCAGCAGCATGGGACAGCAAGAGACCCAGTACTTC. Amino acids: CASSMGQQETQYF.

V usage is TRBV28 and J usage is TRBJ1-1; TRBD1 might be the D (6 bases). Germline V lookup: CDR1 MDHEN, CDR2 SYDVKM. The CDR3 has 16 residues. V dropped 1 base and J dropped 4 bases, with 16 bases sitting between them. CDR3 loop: CASSLYGQRVSTEAFF. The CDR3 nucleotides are TGTGCCAGCAGTTTATACGGACAGCGGGTTAGCACTGAAGCTTTCTTT.

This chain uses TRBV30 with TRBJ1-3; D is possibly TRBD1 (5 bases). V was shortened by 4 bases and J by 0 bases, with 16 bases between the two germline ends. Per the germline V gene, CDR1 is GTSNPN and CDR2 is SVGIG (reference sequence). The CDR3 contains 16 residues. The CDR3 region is CAWTDPRGTSGNTIYF. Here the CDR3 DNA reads TGTGCCTGGACAGACCCAAGGGGAACCTCTGGAAACACCATATATTTT.

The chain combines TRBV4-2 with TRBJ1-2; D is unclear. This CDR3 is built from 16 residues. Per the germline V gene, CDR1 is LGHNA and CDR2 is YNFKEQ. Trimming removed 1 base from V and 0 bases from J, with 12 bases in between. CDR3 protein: CASSQVTADSNYGYTF. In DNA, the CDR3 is TGTGCCAGCAGCCAAGTTACGGCAGATTCTAACTATGGCTACACCTTC.

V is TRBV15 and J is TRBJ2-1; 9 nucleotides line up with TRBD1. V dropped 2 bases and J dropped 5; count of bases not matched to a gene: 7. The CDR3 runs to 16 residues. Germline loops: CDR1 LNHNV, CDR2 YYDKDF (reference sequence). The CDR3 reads CATSRPGQGKDNEQFF. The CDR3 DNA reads TGTGCCACCAGCAGACCCGGACAGGGGAAAGACAATGAGCAGTTCTTC.

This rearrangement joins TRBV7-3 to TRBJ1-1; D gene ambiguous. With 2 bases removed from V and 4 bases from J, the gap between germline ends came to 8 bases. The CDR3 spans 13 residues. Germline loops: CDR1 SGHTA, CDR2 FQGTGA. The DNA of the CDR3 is TGTGCCAGCAGCTTAGGGTTTACCACTGAAGCTTTCTTT. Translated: CASSLGFTTEAFF.

The CDR3: CASSFLGARGTYEQYF. CDR3 DNA: TGTGCCAGCAGCTTCCTTGGGGCGCGGGGGACATACGAGCAGTACTTC. The V and J genes are TRBV7-9 and TRBJ2-7; possibly TRBD2 for D (7 bases). The V end was cut by 3 bases, the J end by 4 bases, with 19 bases between. This CDR3 has 16 amino acids. Per germline, CDR1 SEHNR and CDR2 FQNEAQ (reference sequence). The entire variable domain, with the rest obtained from reference TRBV7-9 and TRBJ2-7, is as follows: DTGVSQNPRHKITKRGQNVTFRCDPISEHNRLYWYRQTLGQGPEFLTYFQNEAQLEKSRLLSDRFSAERPKGSFSTLEIQRTEQGDSAMYLCASSFLGARGTYEQYFGPGTRLTVT.

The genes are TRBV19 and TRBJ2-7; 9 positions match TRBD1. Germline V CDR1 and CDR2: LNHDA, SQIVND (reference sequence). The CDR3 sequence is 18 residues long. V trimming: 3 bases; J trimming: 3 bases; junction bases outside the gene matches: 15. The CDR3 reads CASSIKAAGTGTNYEQYF. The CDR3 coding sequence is TGTGCCAGTAGTATCAAGGCCGCGGGGACAGGGACGAACTACGAGCAGTACTTC.

The CDR3 is CASSSGLDHPWETQYF. For the CDR3, the DNA is TGCGCCAGCAGCTCCGGACTAGATCATCCGTGGGAGACCCAGTACTTC. The chain links TRBV5-1 to TRBJ2-5; TRBD2 matches 7 bases. Germline V gives CDR1 SGHRS, CDR2 YFSETQ. The CDR3 has 16 residues. Germline trimming cut 3 bases from V and 5 bases from J; bases unmatched to any gene: 13.

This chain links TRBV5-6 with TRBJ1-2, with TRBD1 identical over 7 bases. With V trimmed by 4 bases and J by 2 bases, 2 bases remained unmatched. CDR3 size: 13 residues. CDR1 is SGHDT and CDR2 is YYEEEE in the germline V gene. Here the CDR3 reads CASSPGQNYGYTF. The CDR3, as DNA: TGTGCCAGCAGCCCGGGACAGAACTATGGCTACACCTTC.

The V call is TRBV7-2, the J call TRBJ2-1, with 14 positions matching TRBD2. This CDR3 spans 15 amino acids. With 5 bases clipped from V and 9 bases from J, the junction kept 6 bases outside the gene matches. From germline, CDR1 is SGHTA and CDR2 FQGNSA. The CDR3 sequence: CASSVGLAGVIEQFF. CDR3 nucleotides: TGTGCCAGCAGCGTGGGACTAGCGGGAGTGATTGAGCAGTTCTTC.

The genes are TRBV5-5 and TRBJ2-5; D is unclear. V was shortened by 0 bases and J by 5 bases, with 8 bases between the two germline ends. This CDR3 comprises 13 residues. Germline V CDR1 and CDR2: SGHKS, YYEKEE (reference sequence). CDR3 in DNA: TGTGCCAGCAGCTTGGCCCTCCGGGAGACCCAGTACTTC. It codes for CASSLALRETQYF.

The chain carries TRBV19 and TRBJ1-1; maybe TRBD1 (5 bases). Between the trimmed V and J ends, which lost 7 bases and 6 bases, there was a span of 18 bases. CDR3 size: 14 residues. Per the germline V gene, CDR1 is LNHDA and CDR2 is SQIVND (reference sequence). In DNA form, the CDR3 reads TGTGCCAGTACAAATAGGGGTATGAGGGCTGAAGCTTTCTTT. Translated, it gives CASTNRGMRAEAFF.

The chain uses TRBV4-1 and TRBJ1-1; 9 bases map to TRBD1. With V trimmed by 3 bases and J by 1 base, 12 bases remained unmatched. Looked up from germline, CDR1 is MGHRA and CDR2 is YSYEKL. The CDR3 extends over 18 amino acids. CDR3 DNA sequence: TGCGCCAGCAGCCAGGTAGGACAGGGGAGCGTTGGGAACACTGAAGCTTTCTTT. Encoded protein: CASSQVGQGSVGNTEAFF.

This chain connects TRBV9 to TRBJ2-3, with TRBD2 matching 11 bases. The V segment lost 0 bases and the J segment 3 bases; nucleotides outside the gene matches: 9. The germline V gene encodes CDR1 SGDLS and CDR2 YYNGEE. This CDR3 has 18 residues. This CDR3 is CASSVGLAGGPRTDTQYF. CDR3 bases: TGTGCCAGCAGCGTAGGATTAGCGGGGGGGCCCAGGACAGATACGCAGTATTTT.

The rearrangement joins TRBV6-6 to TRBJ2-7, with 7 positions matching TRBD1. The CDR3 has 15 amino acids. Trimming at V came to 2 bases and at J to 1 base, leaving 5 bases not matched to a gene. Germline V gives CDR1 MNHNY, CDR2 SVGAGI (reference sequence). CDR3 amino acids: CASSYPQGKSYEQYF. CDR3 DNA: TGTGCCAGCAGTTACCCACAGGGGAAGTCCTACGAGCAGTACTTC.

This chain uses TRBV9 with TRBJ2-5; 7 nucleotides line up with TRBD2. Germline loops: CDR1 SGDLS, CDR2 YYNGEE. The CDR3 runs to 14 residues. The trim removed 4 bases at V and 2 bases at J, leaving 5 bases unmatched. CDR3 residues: CASSFSGGQETQYF. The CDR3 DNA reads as TGTGCCAGCAGCTTCTCCGGGGGGCAAGAGACCCAGTACTTC. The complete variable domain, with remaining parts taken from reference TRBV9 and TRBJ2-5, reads DSGVTQTPKHLITATGQRVTLRCSPRSGDLSVYWYQQSLDQGLQFLIQYYNGEERAKGNILERFSAQQFPDLHSELNLSSLELGDSALYFCASSFSGGQETQYFGPGTRLLVL.